This T cell receptor beta chain was sequenced during a study of shared clonotypes between healthy human individuals. The repertoire was sequenced with immunoSEQ multiplex PCR; TCRdb's copy has only in-frame clones and lacks some. The profile shows over 400,000 clones, over 70% of them singletons. Genomic DNA from unsorted samples was obtained from 80 million to 100 million PBMCs (per sample). This CDR3 is 14 amino acids long. Germline trimming cut 6 bases from V and 5 bases from J; bases unmatched to any gene: 7. Looked up from germline, CDR1 is WSHSY and CDR2 is SAAADI. V usage is TRBV10-2 and J usage is TRBJ2-3; 8 nucleotides align to TRBD2. Sequenced: PBMCs. The sequence derives from a woman aged 40 to 55 in good health. Some clones in this sample may be carry-over from other donors' samples. CDR3: CASRSGLVVDTQYF. For the CDR3, the DNA is TGCGCCAGCAGATCGGGACTAGTAGTAGATACGCAGTATTTT.